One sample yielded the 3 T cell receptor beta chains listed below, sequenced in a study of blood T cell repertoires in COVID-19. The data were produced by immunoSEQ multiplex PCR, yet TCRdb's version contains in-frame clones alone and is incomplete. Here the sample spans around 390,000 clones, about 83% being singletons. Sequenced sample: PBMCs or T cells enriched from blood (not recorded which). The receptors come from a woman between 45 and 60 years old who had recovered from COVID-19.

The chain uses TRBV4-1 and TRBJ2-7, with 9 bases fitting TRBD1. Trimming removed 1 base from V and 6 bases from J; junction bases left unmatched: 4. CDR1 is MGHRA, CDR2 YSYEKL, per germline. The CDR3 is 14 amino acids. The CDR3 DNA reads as TGCGCCAGCAGCCAAGGAAACAGGGGGCGCGAGCAGTACTTC. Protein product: CASSQGNRGREQYF.

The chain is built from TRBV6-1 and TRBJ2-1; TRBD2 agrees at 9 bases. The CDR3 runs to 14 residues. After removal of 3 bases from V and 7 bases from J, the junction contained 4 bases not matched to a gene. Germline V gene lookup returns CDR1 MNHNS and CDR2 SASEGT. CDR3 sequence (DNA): TGTGCCAGCAGTGACGCGGGGGGGCCTAATGAGCAGTTCTTC. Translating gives CASSDAGGPNEQFF.

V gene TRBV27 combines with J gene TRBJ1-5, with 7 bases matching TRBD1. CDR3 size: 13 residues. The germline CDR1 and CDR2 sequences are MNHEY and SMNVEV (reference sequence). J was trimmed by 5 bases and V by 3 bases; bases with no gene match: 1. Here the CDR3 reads CASSLTGHQPQHF. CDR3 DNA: TGTGCCAGCAGTTTGACAGGGCATCAGCCCCAGCATTTT.